Described below is a single T cell receptor (beta chain) sequence and its context. TCRdb recomputed calls from the 5' RACE reads with MiXCR, one row per CDR3 protein. The sample yields about 130,000 distinct CDR3 sequences, under 30% seen once. These data belong to a study of T-cell memory formation after mild COVID-19. V was cut by 8 bases and J by 5 bases, with 12 bases left in between. Germline V gene data show CDR1 as SEHNR and CDR2 as FQNEAQ (reference sequence). The CDR3 runs to 12 residues. The rearrangement joins TRBV7-9 to TRBJ1-1, with a tentative D call TRBD1 (5 bases). Sequenced: PBMCs or a T cell subset sorted from them (not recorded which). The receptor was isolated from an adult woman who had mild COVID-19 (a few samples of this study predate the infection). Cell type and time point are not known. The CDR3 protein is CASVMGGTEAFF. Here the CDR3 DNA reads TGTGCCAGCGTCATGGGGGGAACTGAAGCTTTCTTT. Full variable domain (rest looked up from reference TRBV7-9 and TRBJ1-1): DTGVSQNPRHKITKRGQNVTFRCDPISEHNRLYWYRQTLGQGPEFLTYFQNEAQLEKSRLLSDRFSAERPKGSFSTLEIQRTEQGDSAMYLCASVMGGTEAFFGQGTRLTVV.